Below, 4 T cell receptor beta chains from the same sample are listed, as sequenced in a study of T cell clonality in common variable immunodeficiency (dated by TCRdb to 2013 to 2016). Overall results and qualifications from the work: Reportedly, TCRbeta sequences from CVID had fewer deletions and N-nucleotide insertions, and highly modified clones with 13 or more V deletions were absent from CVID.

The library came from the immunoSEQ multiplex PCR assay. The clones in this table, taken by TCRdb from immuneACCESS, are in-frame only. Not every clone is retained; where verified, under half of the shortfall comes from an unresolved V gene, and the cause of the rest is unknown. In this sample's table one finds several thousand clones. The biggest ten clones account for about 3.5% of the sample. Which antigens these TCRs recognize remains unknown. The sample consisted of peripheral blood mononuclear cells. The receptors derive from a human donor with common variable immunodeficiency.

Points on this clone: The junction departs from the called germline gene at one end, perhaps through a read error. The read gets to within 3 residues of the CDR3 end, and the germline J gene fills in the rest. The chain combines TRBV6-2 or TRBV6-3 with TRBJ1-5; D is possibly TRBD1 (6 bases). From germline, CDR1 is MNHEY and CDR2 SVGEGT. CDR3 length: 15 amino acids. This CDR3 reads CASRDLAGGKQPQHF. Incomplete CDR3 DNA: TGTGCCAGCAGGGATTTGGCGGGGGGCAAGCAGCCC.

A note on this clone: Read data end 3 residues before the CDR3 end; the end is taken from the germline J gene. The chain uses TRBV2 and TRBJ2-7, with 12 nucleotides matching TRBD2. V dropped 4 bases and J dropped 2; count of bases not matched to a gene: 6. The CDR3 extends over 16 amino acids. Germline lookup yields CDR1 SNHLY and CDR2 FYNNEI. The CDR3 bases that were read are TGTGCCAGCAGTGGCCCGACTAGCGGGGGAACCTACGAG. Its translation: CASSGPTSGGTYE. The CDR3 in full is CASSGPTSGGTYEQYF.

The sequenced CDR3 bases are TGTGCCAGTACCCTGGACAAGATAGACTATGGC. It translates to CASTLDKIDYG. The CDR3 in full is CASTLDKIDYGYTF. The chain has TRBV19 and TRBJ1-2; D is possibly TRBD1 (5 bases). With the read ending 3 residues before the CDR3 end, the germline J gene is used to fill in that end. The V end was cut by 7 bases, the J end by 3 bases, with 15 bases between. The CDR3 has 14 residues. Germline CDR1 is LNHDA and CDR2 is SQIVND (reference sequence). The variable domain in full, with the rest retrieved from reference TRBV19 and TRBJ1-2, is DGGITQSPKYLFRKEGQNVTLSCEQNLNHDAMYWYRQDPGQGLRLIYYSQIVNDFQKGDIAEGYSVSREKKESFPLTVTSAQKNPTAFYLCASTLDKIDYGYTFGSGTRLTVV.

In the case of this clone: The read stops 3 residues short of the end of the CDR3; the missing end is completed from the germline J gene. The chain uses TRBV5-1 and TRBJ2-7; TRBD1 agrees at 7 bases. Germline trimming cut 2 bases from V and 2 bases from J; bases unmatched to any gene: 4. Germline V gives CDR1 SGHRS, CDR2 YFSETQ. The CDR3 has 14 residues. The CDR3 spells CASSLGQVTYEQYF. The sequenced part of the CDR3 DNA is TGCGCCAGCAGCTTAGGACAGGTTACCTACGAG. The complete variable domain, with remaining parts taken from reference TRBV5-1 and TRBJ2-7, reads KAGVTQTPRYLIKTRGQQVTLSCSPISGHRSVSWYQQTPGQGLQFLFEYFSETQRNKGNFPGRFSGRQFSNSRSEMNVSTLELGDSALYLCASSLGQVTYEQYFGPGTRLTVT.